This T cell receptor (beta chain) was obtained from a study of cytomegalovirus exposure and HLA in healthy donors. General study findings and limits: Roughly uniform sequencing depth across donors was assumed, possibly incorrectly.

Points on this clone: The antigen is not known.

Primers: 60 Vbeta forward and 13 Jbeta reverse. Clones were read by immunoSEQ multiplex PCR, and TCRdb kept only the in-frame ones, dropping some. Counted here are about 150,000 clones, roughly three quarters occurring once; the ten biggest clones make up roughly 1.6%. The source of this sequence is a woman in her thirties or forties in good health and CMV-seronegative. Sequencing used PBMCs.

In DNA form, the CDR3 reads TGTGCCAGCAGCCCTTGCCCACGACAGGGGGCATGTTCACCCCTCCACTTT. It yields the protein CASSPCPRQGACSPLHF. This rearrangement joins TRBV21-1 to TRBJ1-6; whether TRBD1, the table's D call, matches the DNA was not checked. TRBV21-1 is tagged as a pseudogene. This CDR3 contains 17 residues.